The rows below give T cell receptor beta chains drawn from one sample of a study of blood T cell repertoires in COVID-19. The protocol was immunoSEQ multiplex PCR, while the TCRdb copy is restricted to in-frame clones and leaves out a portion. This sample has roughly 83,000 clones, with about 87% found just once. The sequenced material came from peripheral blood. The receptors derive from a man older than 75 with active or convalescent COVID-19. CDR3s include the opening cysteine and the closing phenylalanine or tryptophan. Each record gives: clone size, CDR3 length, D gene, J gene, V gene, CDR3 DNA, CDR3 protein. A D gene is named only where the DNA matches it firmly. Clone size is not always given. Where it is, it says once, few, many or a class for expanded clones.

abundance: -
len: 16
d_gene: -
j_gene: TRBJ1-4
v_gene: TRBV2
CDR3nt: TGTGCCAGCAGCAAACCCCGGACAGCAACTAATGAAAAACTGTTTTTT
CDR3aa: CASSKPRTATNEKLFF

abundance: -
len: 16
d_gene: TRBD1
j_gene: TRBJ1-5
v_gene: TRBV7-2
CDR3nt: TGTGCCAGCAGCTTCGGGGACAGGGTTAGCAATCAGCCCCAGCATTTT
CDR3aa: CASSFGDRVSNQPQHF

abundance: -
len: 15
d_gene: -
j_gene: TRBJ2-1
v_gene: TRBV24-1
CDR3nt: TGTGCCACCAGTGATTGGGAGGACAACTACAATGAGCAGTTCTTC
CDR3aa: CATSDWEDNYNEQFF

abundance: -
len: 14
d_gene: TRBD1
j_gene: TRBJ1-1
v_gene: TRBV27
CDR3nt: TGTGCCAGCAGCCGGGGACAGGTGAACACTGAAGCTTTCTTT
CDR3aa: CASSRGQVNTEAFF

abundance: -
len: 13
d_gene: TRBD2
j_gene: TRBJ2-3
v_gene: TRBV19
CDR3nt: TGTGCCAGTAGTCTGGCGGGAGCAGATACGCAGTATTTT
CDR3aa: CASSLAGADTQYF

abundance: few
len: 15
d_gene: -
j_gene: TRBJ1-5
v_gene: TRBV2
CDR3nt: TGTGCCAGCAGTGTGGGGGCGGGCAGCAATCAGCCCCAGCATTTT
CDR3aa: CASSVGAGSNQPQHF

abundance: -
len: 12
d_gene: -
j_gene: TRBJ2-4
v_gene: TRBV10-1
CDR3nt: TGCGCCAGCAGCGACAGTAAAAACATTCAGTACTTC
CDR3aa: CASSDSKNIQYF

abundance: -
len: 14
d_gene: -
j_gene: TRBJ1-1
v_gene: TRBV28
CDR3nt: TGTGCCAGCAGCTCTGGGGGGGGGTGGACTGAAGCTTTCTTT
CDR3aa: CASSSGGGWTEAFF

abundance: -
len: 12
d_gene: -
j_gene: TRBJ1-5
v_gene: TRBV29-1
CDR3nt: TGCAGCGTACAGGGAGGGAGCGGGCCCCAGCATTTT
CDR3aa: CSVQGGSGPQHF

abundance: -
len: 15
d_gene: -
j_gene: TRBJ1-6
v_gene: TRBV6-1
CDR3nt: TGTGCCAGCAGTGAAGCGCTAGAGAAGGTTTCACCCCTCCACTTT
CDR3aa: CASSEALEKVSPLHF

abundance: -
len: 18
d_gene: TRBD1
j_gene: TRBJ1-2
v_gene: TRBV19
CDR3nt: TGTGCCAGTAGTCCCCCCCCCGACAGGGGATTCGCGAACTATGGCTACACCTTC
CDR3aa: CASSPPPDRGFANYGYTF

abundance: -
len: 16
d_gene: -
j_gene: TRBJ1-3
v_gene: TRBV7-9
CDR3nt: TGTGCCAGCAGCCCGACTGCGGGGGCGCAAGGAAACACCATATATTTT
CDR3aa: CASSPTAGAQGNTIYF

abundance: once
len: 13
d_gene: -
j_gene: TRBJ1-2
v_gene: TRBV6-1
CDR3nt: TGTGCCAGCAGTGAACACGAGAACTATGGCTACACCTTC
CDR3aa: CASSEHENYGYTF

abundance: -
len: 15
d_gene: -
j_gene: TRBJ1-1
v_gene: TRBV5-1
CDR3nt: TGCGCCAGCAGCTTGGACCAGGGCTGGAACACTGAAGCTTTCTTT
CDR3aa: CASSLDQGWNTEAFF

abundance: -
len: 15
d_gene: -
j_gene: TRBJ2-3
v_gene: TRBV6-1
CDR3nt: TGTGCCAGCAGTGAAATGCCAGGGGGAGGAGATACGCAGTATTTT
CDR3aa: CASSEMPGGGDTQYF

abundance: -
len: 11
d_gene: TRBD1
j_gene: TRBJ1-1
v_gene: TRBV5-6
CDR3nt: TGTGCCAGCAGCAGCGACAGGGTGGCTTTCTTT
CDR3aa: CASSSDRVAFF

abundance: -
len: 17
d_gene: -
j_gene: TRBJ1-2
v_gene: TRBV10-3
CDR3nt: TGTGCCATCAGTGAGTCGGTTTGGGGAGGAACTAACTATGGCTACACCTTC
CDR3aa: CAISESVWGGTNYGYTF

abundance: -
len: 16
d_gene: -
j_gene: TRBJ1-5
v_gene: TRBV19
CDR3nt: TGTGCCAGTAGTACGACAGGCTCCTGGAACAATCAGCCCCAGCATTTT
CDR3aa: CASSTTGSWNNQPQHF

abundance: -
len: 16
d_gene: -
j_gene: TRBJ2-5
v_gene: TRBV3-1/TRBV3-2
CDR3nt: TGTGCCAGCAGCCCGACTATCGGACTGTCAGCGGAGACCCAGTACTTC
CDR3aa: CASSPTIGLSAETQYF

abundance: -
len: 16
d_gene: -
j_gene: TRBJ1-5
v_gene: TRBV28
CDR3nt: TGTGCCAGCAGTTTTGGGAGAGGGGGTAGCAATCAGCCCCAGCATTTT
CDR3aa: CASSFGRGGSNQPQHF

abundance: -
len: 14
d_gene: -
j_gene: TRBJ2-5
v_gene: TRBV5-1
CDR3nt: TGCGCCAGCAGCGTGGTTCTTCAGAGGGAGACCCAGTACTTC
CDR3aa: CASSVVLQRETQYF

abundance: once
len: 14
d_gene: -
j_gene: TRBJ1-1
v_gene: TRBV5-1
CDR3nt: TGCGCCAGCAGCTTGGGAGTTGGGAGCACTGAAGCTTTCTTT
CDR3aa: CASSLGVGSTEAFF

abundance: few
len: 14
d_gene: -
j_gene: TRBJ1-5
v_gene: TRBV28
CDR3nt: TGTGCCAGCAGTTTGGGCCAACTCCATCAGCCCCAGCATTTT
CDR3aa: CASSLGQLHQPQHF

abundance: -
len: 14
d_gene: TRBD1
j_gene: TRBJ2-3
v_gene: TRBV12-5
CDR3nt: TGTGCTAGTGGTCACGGACAGGGGACAGATACGCAGTATTTT
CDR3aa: CASGHGQGTDTQYF

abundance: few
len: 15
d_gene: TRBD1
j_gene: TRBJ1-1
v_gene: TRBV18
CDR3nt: TGTGCCAGCTCACGTGGACAGGGGGTTAGCACTGAAGCTTTCTTT
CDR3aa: CASSRGQGVSTEAFF

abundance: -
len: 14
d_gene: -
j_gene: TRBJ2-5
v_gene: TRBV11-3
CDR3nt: TGTGCCAGCAGCTTGGGACATCCGGCGGAGACCCAGTACTTC
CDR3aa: CASSLGHPAETQYF

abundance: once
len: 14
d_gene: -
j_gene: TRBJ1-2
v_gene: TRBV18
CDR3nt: TGTGCCAGCTCACGCTTGGGGAGTAACTATGGCTACACCTTC
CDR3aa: CASSRLGSNYGYTF

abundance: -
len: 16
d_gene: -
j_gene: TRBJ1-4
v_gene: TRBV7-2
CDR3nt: TGTGCCAGCAGCTTAGAAAGGCGACAGGTTAATGAAAAACTGTTTTTT
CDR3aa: CASSLERRQVNEKLFF

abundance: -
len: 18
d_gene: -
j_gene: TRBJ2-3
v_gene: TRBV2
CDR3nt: TGTGCCAGCAGCCCGACTCCGCCGAACCGATTCAGCACAGATACGCAGTATTTT
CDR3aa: CASSPTPPNRFSTDTQYF

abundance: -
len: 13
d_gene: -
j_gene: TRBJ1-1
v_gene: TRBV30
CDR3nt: TGTGCCTGGACCGGACAAACGAACACTGAAGCTTTCTTT
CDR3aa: CAWTGQTNTEAFF

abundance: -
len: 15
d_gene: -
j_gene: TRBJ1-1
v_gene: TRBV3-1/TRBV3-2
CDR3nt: TGTGCCAGCAGCCAAGATCTGGGGGCTCACACTGAAGCTTTCTTT
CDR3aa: CASSQDLGAHTEAFF

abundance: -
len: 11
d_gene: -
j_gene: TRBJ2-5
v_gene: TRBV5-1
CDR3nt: TGCGCCAGCAGCTTCGGAGAGACCCAGTACTTC
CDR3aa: CASSFGETQYF

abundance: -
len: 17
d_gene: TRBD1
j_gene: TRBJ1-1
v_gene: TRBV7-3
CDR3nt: TGTGCCAGCAGCCAAACCGGGACAGGGGGCTTAGGCACTGAAGCTTTCTTT
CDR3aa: CASSQTGTGGLGTEAFF

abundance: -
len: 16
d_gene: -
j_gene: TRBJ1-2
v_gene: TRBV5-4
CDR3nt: TGTGCCAGCTATCCCAGGGGCGTGAGCCTTAACTATGGCTACACCTTC
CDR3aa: CASYPRGVSLNYGYTF

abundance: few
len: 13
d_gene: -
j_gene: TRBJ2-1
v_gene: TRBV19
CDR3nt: TGTGCCAGTAGCCCCCGGGGTGGTAATGAGCAGTTCTTC
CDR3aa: CASSPRGGNEQFF

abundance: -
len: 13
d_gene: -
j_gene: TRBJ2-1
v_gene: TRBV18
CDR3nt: TGTGCCAGCTCACCCGGGACAACTATTGAGCAGTTCTTC
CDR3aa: CASSPGTTIEQFF

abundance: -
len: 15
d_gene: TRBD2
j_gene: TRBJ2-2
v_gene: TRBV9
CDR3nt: TGTGCCAGCAGCCCCCGGGGGGAAGACACCGGGGAGCTGTTTTTT
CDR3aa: CASSPRGEDTGELFF

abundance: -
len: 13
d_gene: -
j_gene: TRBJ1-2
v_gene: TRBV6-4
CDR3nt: TGTGCCAGCAGTGAATCGGTAGATTATGGCTACACCTTC
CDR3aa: CASSESVDYGYTF

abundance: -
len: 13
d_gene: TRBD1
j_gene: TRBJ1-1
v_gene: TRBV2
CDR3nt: TGTGCCAGCAGTGCAACCAGGGACAGGGAAGCTTTCTTT
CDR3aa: CASSATRDREAFF

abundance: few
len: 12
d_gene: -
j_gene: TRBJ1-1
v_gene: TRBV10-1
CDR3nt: TGCGCCAGCAGTGAGTCCTGGCATGAAGCTTTCTTT
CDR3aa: CASSESWHEAFF